This T cell receptor (beta chain) was found in a study of blood T cell repertoires in COVID-19. Produced via immunoSEQ multiplex PCR; TCRdb's table is partial and in-frame only. The repertoire holds some 270,000 clones, with around 90% as singletons. Germline CDR1 SGHNT, CDR2 YYREEE (reference sequence). The CDR3 consists of 13 residues. The trim removed 2 bases at V and 3 bases at J, leaving 0 bases unmatched. The source of this sequence is a woman aged 55-70 years with COVID-19, enrolled during active disease. The sequencing sample was made of peripheral blood. The chain carries TRBV5-4 and TRBJ1-2, with 8 bases that match TRBD1. The CDR3: CASSLQGDYGYTF. The CDR3 nucleotides read TGTGCCAGCAGCTTACAGGGGGACTATGGCTACACCTTC.